Following are 27 T cell receptor beta chains from one sample sequenced in a study of cytomegalovirus exposure and HLA in healthy donors. PCR primers comprised 60 Vbeta and 13 Jbeta primers. The repertoire was sequenced with immunoSEQ multiplex PCR; TCRdb's copy has only in-frame clones and lacks some. The sample lists some 190,000 clones, roughly 85% occurring once. Sequenced: PBMCs. The origin of the receptors is a boy aged 2 to 10 in good health and CMV-seronegative.

The chain links TRBV15 to TRBJ2-7; weak D call: TRBD1 (6 bases). The CDR3 extends over 11 amino acids. Trimming pared 1 base from V and 12 bases from J, leaving 10 bases between. The germline V gene encodes CDR1 LNHNV and CDR2 YYDKDF (reference sequence). CDR3: CATSRAGVTYF. The CDR3 DNA is TGTGCCACCAGCAGAGCAGGGGTTACGTACTTC.

The rearrangement links TRBV7-8 to TRBJ1-6, with 12 nucleotides matching TRBD1. Germline trimming cut 5 bases from V and 14 bases from J; bases unmatched to any gene: 7. This CDR3 contains 14 residues. Germline V CDR1 and CDR2: SGHVS, FQNEAQ. The CDR3 region is CASSLPGQGATLHF. The DNA of the CDR3 is TGTGCCAGCAGCCTACCGGGACAGGGGGCTACCCTCCACTTT.

This clone was seen a few times. The chain employs TRBV27 and TRBJ1-2, with TRBD1 matching over 8 bases. Per germline, CDR1 MNHEY and CDR2 SMNVEV (reference sequence). Trimming cost V 6 bases and J 0 bases; bases outside gene matches: 3. The CDR3 runs 14 residues. CDR3 protein: CASSQDRANYGYTF. CDR3 sequence (DNA): TGTGCCAGCAGCCAGGACAGGGCTAACTATGGCTACACCTTC.

The chain has TRBV29-1 and TRBJ2-3; perhaps TRBD2 as D (6 bases). Trimming pared 7 bases from V and 0 bases from J, leaving 14 bases between. This CDR3 is built from 14 residues. Germline V lookup: CDR1 SQVTM, CDR2 ANQGSEA. The chain's CDR3 is CSAGEETSTDTQYF. CDR3 coding DNA: TGCAGCGCTGGGGAGGAAACTAGCACAGATACGCAGTATTTT.

This clone was observed a handful of times. The V and J genes are TRBV7-9 and TRBJ2-5; D not resolved. The CDR3 is 11 residues long. CDR1 SEHNR and CDR2 FQNEAQ come from the germline V gene (reference sequence). V gave up 7 bases and J gave up 9 bases, with 12 bases separating them. This CDR3 is CASTPFEAQYF. As DNA, the CDR3 is TGTGCCAGCACCCCCTTCGAGGCCCAGTACTTC.

Points on this clone: At one boundary the junction diverges from the germline segment, which might be a read error. The rearrangement uses TRBV7-9 and TRBJ2-1; TRBD2 matches 9 bases. Germline lookup yields CDR1 SEHNR and CDR2 FQNEAQ (reference sequence). CDR3 length equals 15 residues. Here the CDR3 reads CSSSPPGLALDEQFF. The CDR3 DNA reads TGTTCCAGCAGCCCACCGGGACTAGCATTGGATGAGCAGTTCTTC.

This clone came up a few times. V is TRBV27 and J is TRBJ2-7, with TRBD2 as a possible D gene (6 bases). This CDR3 is built from 12 residues. Looked up from germline, CDR1 is MNHEY and CDR2 is SMNVEV (reference sequence). V shed 6 bases and J shed 7 bases, with 13 bases lying between them. The CDR3 coding sequence is TGTGCCAGCAGCCCTGGGGGGAGAGAGCAGTACTTC. Translating it yields CASSPGGREQYF.

This rearrangement joins TRBV14 to TRBJ2-3; TRBD2 aligns across 8 bases. There are 16 residues in the CDR3. Per the germline V gene, CDR1 is SGHDN and CDR2 is FVKESK. Trimming cost V 4 bases and J 4 bases; bases outside gene matches: 10. The CDR3 DNA reads TGTGCCAGCAGCCCCCAAAAAGCGGGAGAGGCAGATACGCAGTATTTT. Its translation is CASSPQKAGEADTQYF.

This clone was observed a few times. J is TRBJ1-1 and V is TRBV29-1; D gene ambiguous. V lost 4 bases and J lost 6, with 12 bases in between. The CDR3 runs to 12 residues. The germline V gene encodes CDR1 SQVTM and CDR2 ANQGSEA. DNA of the CDR3: TGCAGCGTTGCGTCCGATGTAGCTGAAGCTTTCTTT. It translates to CSVASDVAEAFF.

The CDR3 loop is CASSLEGPINEKLFF. As DNA, the CDR3 is TGTGCCAGCAGCTTGGAGGGACCGATTAATGAAAAACTGTTTTTT. This chain uses TRBV7-9 with TRBJ1-4, with a possible D match to TRBD1 (5 bases). V lost 3 bases and J lost 4, with 12 bases in between. The CDR3 has 15 amino acids. Per germline, CDR1 SEHNR and CDR2 FQNEAQ (reference sequence).

The CDR3 is CASSPSSGTRNLYGYTF. CDR3 in DNA: TGTGCCAGCAGCCCCAGTTCCGGGACAAGAAACCTCTATGGCTACACCTTC. This chain uses TRBV7-9 with TRBJ1-2; tentative D call: TRBD1 (6 bases). The CDR3 loop spans 17 amino acids. CDR1 and CDR2 from the germline V gene are SEHNR and FQNEAQ (reference sequence). V shed 5 bases and J shed 4 bases, with 23 bases lying between them.

The chain employs TRBV5-1 and TRBJ2-5, with 8 bases aligning to TRBD2. The CDR3 has 17 amino acids. V lost 1 base and J lost 2; bases outside the gene matches: 10. CDR1 and CDR2 from the germline V gene are SGHRS and YFSETQ. This CDR3 reads CASSLLGAAGGQETQYF. Written as DNA, the CDR3 is TGCGCCAGCAGCTTGCTTGGAGCCGCGGGAGGACAAGAGACCCAGTACTTC.

The chain is built from TRBV19 and TRBJ1-2, with D possibly matching TRBD1 (6 bases). The germline V and J ends were trimmed by 3 bases and 4 bases, with 9 bases remaining between them. Germline V gene data show CDR1 as LNHDA and CDR2 as SQIVND (reference sequence). CDR3 length: 13 amino acids. The DNA for the CDR3 is TGTGCCAGTAGTATCTCCAGGGGCTATGGCTACACCTTC. Protein: CASSISRGYGYTF.

On this clone: Other DNA sequences in this specimen translate into the identical CDR3. This chain links TRBV5-1 with TRBJ2-3; 8 bases align to TRBD1. The CDR3 has 14 residues. Germline trimming cut 4 bases from V and 6 bases from J; bases unmatched to any gene: 7. Per germline, CDR1 SGHRS and CDR2 YFSETQ. The CDR3 nucleotides are TGCGCCAGCAGCCCGGGACAGGCAGCGGATACGCAGTATTTT. Translated, it gives CASSPGQAADTQYF.

This rearrangement joins TRBV30 to TRBJ2-3; TRBD2 matches 7 bases. Germline CDR1 reads GTSNPN; CDR2 reads SVGIG (reference sequence). With 7 bases clipped from V and 2 bases from J, the junction kept 6 bases outside the gene matches. There are 13 residues in the CDR3. CDR3 DNA sequence: TGTGCCTTCCGGCGGGAGACCACAGATACGCAGTATTTT. Translating it yields CAFRRETTDTQYF.

This chain joins TRBV5-1 and TRBJ2-1; 12 bases align to TRBD2. Germline V gene data show CDR1 as SGHRS and CDR2 as YFSETQ. J lost 1 base, V lost 7 bases, and 3 bases had no gene match. The CDR3 runs to 15 residues. The CDR3 region has the DNA TGCGCCAGCCGAACTAGCGGGGGGTCCTACAATGAGCAGTTCTTC. It specifies CASRTSGGSYNEQFF.

The chain couples TRBV2 to TRBJ1-2, with a tentative D call TRBD1 (5 bases). The CDR3 has 13 amino acids. Germline values: CDR1 SNHLY, CDR2 FYNNEI. V was pared by 4 bases and J by 0 bases, with 6 bases between. CDR3 residues: CASSGTTNYGYTF. In DNA form, the CDR3 reads TGTGCCAGCAGTGGGACAACTAACTATGGCTACACCTTC. The variable domain in full, completed from reference TRBV2 and TRBJ1-2, reads EPEVTQTPSHQVTQMGQEVILRCVPISNHLYFYWYRQILGQKVEFLVSFYNNEISEKSEIFDDQFSVERPDGSNFTLKIRSTKLEDSAMYFCASSGTTNYGYTFGSGTRLTVV.

The table lists this clone with a count of one. The CDR3 DNA is TGTGCCAGCAGGAACCGGAACAGGGGAGGTGAAAAACTGTTTTTT. Translation gives CASRNRNRGGEKLFF. J is TRBJ1-4 and V is TRBV6-6; 7 bases align to TRBD1. The germline gives CDR1 MNHNY, CDR2 SVGAGI (reference sequence). V gave up 6 bases and J gave up 7 bases; unmatched junction bases: 11. The CDR3 is 15 residues long.

The chain employs TRBV7-6 and TRBJ2-6; D is possibly TRBD1 (9 bases). V lost 6 bases and J lost 1, with 16 bases in between. The germline CDR1 and CDR2 sequences are SGHVS and FNYEAQ. This CDR3 is built from 17 residues. The CDR3 sequence is CASSSGTGTSGANVLTF. Here the CDR3 DNA reads TGTGCCAGCAGTAGCGGGACAGGGACTTCTGGGGCCAACGTCCTGACTTTC.

The chain has TRBV29-1 and TRBJ1-3; 7 bases agree with TRBD1. The CDR3 runs 14 residues. Germline CDR1 reads SQVTM; CDR2 reads ANQGSEA. Trimming cost V 6 bases and J 0 bases; bases outside gene matches: 5. In DNA, the CDR3 is TGCAGCGTCCGACAGGGCCTCTCTGGAAACACCATATATTTT. This sequence encodes CSVRQGLSGNTIYF.

This clone was recorded once. The chain has TRBV9 and TRBJ1-2; no clear D gene. V gave up 0 bases and J gave up 0 bases, with 6 bases separating them. The CDR3 contains 14 residues. Looked up from germline, CDR1 is SGDLS and CDR2 is YYNGEE. The CDR3 DNA reads as TGTGCCAGCAGCGTAGGCCAGACTAACTATGGCTACACCTTC. It specifies CASSVGQTNYGYTF.

The chain couples TRBV19 to TRBJ1-1, with 7 bases aligning to TRBD1. The junction had 9 bases not matched to a gene; V was cut back by 6 bases and J by 2 bases. Looked up from germline, CDR1 is LNHDA and CDR2 is SQIVND (reference sequence). The length of the CDR3 is 15 residues. The CDR3 DNA reads as TGTGCCAGTAGCCCGGGACAGCCGCGTAACACTGAAGCTTTCTTT. Encoded protein: CASSPGQPRNTEAFF.

V usage is TRBV9 and J usage is TRBJ2-3; 8 bases align to TRBD2. The length of the CDR3 is 14 residues. Germline V CDR1 and CDR2: SGDLS, YYNGEE. The junction had 1 base not matched to a gene; V was cut back by 4 bases and J by 0 bases. In DNA form, the CDR3 reads TGTGCCAGCAGCAGACTAGCGAGCACAGATACGCAGTATTTT. Translation gives CASSRLASTDTQYF. Together with reference TRBV9 and TRBJ2-3, the CDR3 gives the full variable domain: DSGVTQTPKHLITATGQRVTLRCSPRSGDLSVYWYQQSLDQGLQFLIQYYNGEERAKGNILERFSAQQFPDLHSELNLSSLELGDSALYFCASSRLASTDTQYFGPGTRLTVL.

The CDR3 reads CATSRERGPAFNEQFF. The CDR3 DNA reads TGTGCCACCAGCAGGGAGCGGGGGCCGGCGTTTAATGAGCAGTTCTTC. This chain connects TRBV15 to TRBJ2-1; 8 bases align to TRBD2. Germline V gene data show CDR1 as LNHNV and CDR2 as YYDKDF (reference sequence). This CDR3 comprises 16 residues. V trimming: 3 bases; J trimming: 7 bases; junction bases outside the gene matches: 11. The variable domain in full, completed from reference TRBV15 and TRBJ2-1, reads DAMVIQNPRYQVTQFGKPVTLSCSQTLNHNVMYWYQQKSSQAPKLLFHYYDKDFNNEADTPDNFQSRRPNTSFCFLDIRSPGLGDTAMYLCATSRERGPAFNEQFFGPGTRLTVL.

The J gene is TRBJ2-3, the V gene TRBV7-9; TRBD2 agrees at 7 bases. Losses at the gene ends were 0 bases for V and 3 bases for J; bases not matched to a gene: 3. CDR3 length equals 15 residues. Germline values: CDR1 SEHNR, CDR2 FQNEAQ (reference sequence). The CDR3 DNA reads TGTGCCAGCAGCTTAGCCCCGGGAGGTACAGATACGCAGTATTTT. Its protein is CASSLAPGGTDTQYF.

In its sample, this clone was seen a few times. This rearrangement joins TRBV7-3 to TRBJ2-2; TRBD2 matches 8 bases. Looked up from germline, CDR1 is SGHTA and CDR2 is FQGTGA. Unmatched junction bases numbered 0, after V lost 2 bases and J lost 4 bases. The CDR3 runs 14 residues. CDR3 in DNA: TGTGCCAGCAGCTTAGCGGGGGGCACCGGGGAGCTGTTTTTT. This gives the protein CASSLAGGTGELFF.

Of note for this clone: In the same sample, other DNA sequences code for this CDR3. The chain recombines TRBV5-4 with TRBJ2-3; a weak D match, TRBD1 (6 bases). This CDR3 is 15 amino acids long. Germline-derived CDR1 and CDR2 are SGHNT and YYREEE (reference sequence). V gave up 1 base and J gave up 0 bases, with 9 bases separating them. The CDR3 loop is CASSLKGTSTDTQYF. CDR3 nucleotide sequence: TGTGCCAGCAGCTTGAAGGGGACAAGCACAGATACGCAGTATTTT.